The clone carrying this TCR beta chain appeared a few times. Its antigen is unknown. TCRdb processed the reads anew with MiXCR; each CDR3 protein has one entry. This table holds approximately 150,000 distinct CDR3 sequences, less than 25% found once. The data belong to a study of T cell repertoires in cytomegalovirus infection. About the study: Use of recently identified HLA-C-restricted and well-studied HLA-B-restricted CMV epitopes was part of the study. Through public TCR beta signatures, both CMV infection and matching HLA type were indicated.

Points from the study as a whole: Dominating the ex vivo response were HLA-C-restricted CMV-specific TCR beta clonotypes.

The sequence was obtained from a human donor in good health (CMV status not recorded). Some clones in this sample may be carry-over from other donors' samples. Sequencing used CD8+ T cells from cultured PBMCs, obtained from culture after CMV antigen stimulation.

The CDR3 region has the DNA TGTGCCAGCAGCCAAGATGCGACAGGGGCTAACTATGGCTACACCTTC. It codes for CASSQDATGANYGYTF. This chain uses TRBV4-2 with TRBJ1-2; the match to TRBD1 covers 8 bases. The germline V gene has CDR1 LGHNA and CDR2 YNFKEQ. The trim removed 0 bases at V and 0 bases at J, leaving 3 bases unmatched. The CDR3 runs 16 residues.